The T cell receptor (beta chain) under discussion was sequenced for a study of identical twins. Via MiXCR, TCRdb re-called the 5' RACE reads, giving one row per CDR3 protein. The profile covers 650,000 to 800,000 distinct CDR3 sequences, with about 9.4% appearing a single time and 0.75% to 1% taken by the ten largest. The sample holds many counts of this clonotype. V was shortened by 6 bases and J by 3 bases, with 11 bases between the two germline ends. The CDR3 consists of 13 residues. The data were also submitted as part of a second study, on yellow fever vaccine responses in identical twins.

Sequenced material: PBMCs. The receptor comes from a woman aged 18-30 years in good health. The chain is built from TRBV12-3 or TRBV12-4 and TRBJ1-1, with D perhaps matching TRBD1 (5 bases). The CDR3 sequence: CASSLGPHTEAFF. The CDR3 coding sequence is TGTGCCAGCAGCCTGGGGCCCCACACTGAAGCTTTCTTT.